Listed here are 24 T cell receptor beta chains from one sample, sequenced in a study of blood T cell repertoires in COVID-19 (dated by TCRdb to the early 2020s). Libraries came from the immunoSEQ multiplex PCR assay. In TCRdb, the immuneACCESS table is reduced to in-frame sequences with V and J assigned. These tables do not hold every clone; where another copy was compared, an unresolved V gene accounts for under half, and the others remain unexplained. The sample yields approximately 120,000 clones; roughly 74% were counted once. Together, the top ten hold 5.5% of the sample. The sequencing input was peripheral blood. All receptors come from a man in his fifties or sixties with acute or convalescent COVID-19.

The rearrangement links TRBV24-1 to TRBJ2-5, with 14 bases that match TRBD2. The CDR3 extends over 18 amino acids. CDR1 is KGHDR, CDR2 SFDVKD, per germline. With V trimmed by 1 base and J by 5 bases, 8 bases remained unmatched. CDR3 sequence: CATSDFGTSGSTGETQYF. The CDR3, as DNA: TGTGCCACCAGTGATTTTGGGACTAGCGGGAGTACGGGGGAGACCCAGTACTTC.

This clone was counted a few times. CDR3 loop: CAWSLVSGYTF. The CDR3 DNA reads TGTGCCTGGAGCCTAGTTAGTGGCTACACCTTC. V gene TRBV30 combines with J gene TRBJ1-2; the D is unclear. Trimming pared 3 bases from V and 7 bases from J, leaving 9 bases between. Germline lookup yields CDR1 GTSNPN and CDR2 SVGIG (reference sequence). The CDR3 is 11 amino acids.

The gene calls are TRBV27 and TRBJ1-1; unclear D gene. Germline-derived CDR1 and CDR2 are MNHEY and SMNVEV (reference sequence). V dropped 0 bases and J dropped 4 bases, with 9 bases sitting between them. The CDR3 is 14 residues long. In DNA form, the CDR3 reads TGTGCCAGCAGTTTATCCACGACAACCACTGAAGCTTTCTTT. Its protein product is CASSLSTTTTEAFF.

This clone was seen only a few times. The chain has TRBV11-1 and TRBJ2-7; 7 nucleotides agree with TRBD2. Germline V CDR1 and CDR2: SGHAT, FQDESV (reference sequence). Trimming at V came to 6 bases and at J to 3 bases, leaving 11 bases not matched to a gene. The CDR3 is made up of 15 amino acids. The CDR3 region is CASSPRRTRSYEQYF. As DNA, the CDR3 is TGTGCCAGCAGTCCCAGGCGGACTAGGAGCTACGAGCAGTACTTC.

The chain has TRBV30 and TRBJ2-2; D might be TRBD1 (5 bases). V was clipped by 0 bases and J by 4 bases, with 12 bases between them. This CDR3 has 15 residues. The germline V gene encodes CDR1 GTSNPN and CDR2 SVGIG (reference sequence). CDR3: CAWSVLGQVTGELFF. The DNA of the CDR3 is TGTGCCTGGAGTGTACTGGGGCAGGTCACCGGGGAGCTGTTTTTT.

DNA of the CDR3: TGTGCCACCAGTGATAGCTCAGGGGGCGGCAATCAGCCCCAGCATTTT. This translates into CATSDSSGGGNQPQHF. The rearrangement joins TRBV24-1 to TRBJ1-5, with 8 bases fitting TRBD1. V shed 3 bases and J 2 bases; nucleotides not matched to a gene: 5. This CDR3 contains 16 residues. Germline V lookup: CDR1 KGHDR, CDR2 SFDVKD.

In its sample, this clone was seen a few times. The rearrangement uses TRBV6-5 and TRBJ1-1; no definite D call. The CDR3 totals 11 residues. Trimming removed 7 bases from V and 1 base from J, with 4 bases in between. Germline V gene lookup returns CDR1 MNHEY and CDR2 SVGAGI. For the CDR3, the DNA is TGTGCCAGCACAGAGAACACTGAAGCTTTCTTT. Amino acid sequence: CASTENTEAFF.

The V call is TRBV7-3, the J call TRBJ2-2, with a tentative D call TRBD2 (6 bases). CDR1 and CDR2 (germline): SGHTA, FQGTGA. V dropped 4 bases and J dropped 5 bases, with 11 bases sitting between them. This CDR3 contains 14 residues. The CDR3 loop is CASSSGRGTGELFF. The CDR3 nucleotides read TGTGCCAGCAGCTCAGGTCGGGGGACCGGGGAGCTGTTTTTT.

V gene TRBV12-2 combines with J gene TRBJ1-4; the table's D gene call, TRBD1, was not cross checked with the DNA. TRBV12-2 counts as a pseudogene. This CDR3 is 15 amino acids long. CDR3 in DNA: TGTGCAAGTCGCTTTTGGGACAGGGGTGATGAAAAACTGTTTTTT. Protein: CASRFWDRGDEKLFF.

The chain couples TRBV20-1 to TRBJ2-5, with D perhaps TRBD2 (6 bases). The CDR3 has 15 residues. The germline V gene has CDR1 DFQATT and CDR2 SNEGSKA (reference sequence). The V and J ends lost 3 bases and 4 bases respectively, with 18 bases between them. CDR3 loop: CSASTTGGLRETQYF. CDR3 DNA sequence: TGCAGTGCTAGTACTACAGGAGGGTTAAGAGAGACCCAGTACTTC.

This clone was found a few times. The chain couples TRBV12-3 or TRBV12-4 to TRBJ1-2, with a tentative D call TRBD1 (6 bases). This CDR3 spans 13 amino acids. V was trimmed by 4 bases and J by 8 bases, leaving 14 bases between them. The CDR3 sequence: CASSSQGPRGYTF. CDR3 sequence (DNA): TGTGCCAGCAGTTCTCAGGGGCCCAGGGGCTACACCTTC.

The DNA for the CDR3 is TGCGCCAGCAGCTTGGCGCGCAGGGGGCAGAATTGGAGAACCGGGGAGCTGTTTTTT. This sequence encodes CASSLARRGQNWRTGELFF. V usage is TRBV5-1 and J usage is TRBJ2-2, with 8 bases fitting TRBD1. The CDR3 covers 19 residues. The V gene's germline CDR1 is SGHRS and CDR2 YFSETQ. After removal of 0 bases from V and 5 bases from J, the junction contained 15 bases not matched to a gene.

The chain employs TRBV5-6 and TRBJ2-7; no firm D call. Germline CDR1 and CDR2: SGHDT and YYEEEE. This CDR3 is 15 amino acids long. V was trimmed by 0 bases and J by 0 bases, leaving 10 bases between them. CDR3 loop: CASSLDGQASYEQYF. The CDR3 DNA reads as TGTGCCAGCAGCTTGGATGGGCAGGCCTCCTACGAGCAGTACTTC.

The chain recombines TRBV5-1 with TRBJ2-3; 14 nucleotides align to TRBD2. CDR1 SGHRS and CDR2 YFSETQ come from the germline V gene. J was trimmed by 4 bases and V by 4 bases; bases with no gene match: 5. CDR3 length: 16 amino acids. CDR3 amino acids: CASSVQTSGGADTQYF. CDR3 DNA sequence: TGCGCCAGCAGCGTCCAGACTAGCGGGGGGGCAGATACGCAGTATTTT.

V and J are TRBV2 and TRBJ2-2; D may be TRBD2 (6 bases). CDR1 SNHLY and CDR2 FYNNEI come from the germline V gene. The CDR3 has 16 amino acids. The V end was cut by 7 bases, the J end by 0 bases, with 15 bases between. CDR3 protein: CASKGSGPPNTGELFF. In DNA form, the CDR3 reads TGTGCCAGCAAGGGGAGCGGGCCTCCGAACACCGGGGAGCTGTTTTTT.

The chain joins TRBV19 to TRBJ2-2, with TRBD1 identical over 12 bases. Germline-derived CDR1 and CDR2 are LNHDA and SQIVND (reference sequence). The CDR3 consists of 16 residues. Unmatched junction bases numbered 10, after V lost 7 bases and J lost 7 bases. The CDR3 spells CASKNSGTGGIGELFF. For the CDR3, the DNA is TGTGCCAGTAAGAACTCCGGGACAGGGGGCATCGGGGAGCTGTTTTTT.

This clone showed up just a few times. This rearrangement joins TRBV5-1 to TRBJ2-7; weak D call: TRBD1 (7 bases). CDR1 is SGHRS and CDR2 is YFSETQ in the germline V gene. The CDR3 extends over 14 amino acids. The V end was cut by 5 bases, the J end by 1 base, with 13 bases between. CDR3 residues: CASRRGTESYEQYF. The DNA for the CDR3 is TGCGCCAGCAGACGGGGGACAGAGTCCTACGAGCAGTACTTC.

This clone was detected only a few times. The chain joins TRBV7-9 to TRBJ2-7; no clear D gene. In germline, CDR1 is SEHNR, CDR2 FQNEAQ (reference sequence). Trimming left V 1 base short and J 4 bases short, with 5 bases between. There are 12 residues in the CDR3. CDR3 sequence (DNA): TGTGCCAGCAGCTTAGTCTCGTACGAGCAGTACTTC. Translating it yields CASSLVSYEQYF. The variable domain in full, completed from reference TRBV7-9 and TRBJ2-7, reads DTGVSQNPRHKITKRGQNVTFRCDPISEHNRLYWYRQTLGQGPEFLTYFQNEAQLEKSRLLSDRFSAERPKGSFSTLEIQRTEQGDSAMYLCASSLVSYEQYFGPGTRLTVT.

The sample holds a few counts of this clone. The V and J genes are TRBV10-1 and TRBJ2-7, with 9 bases lining up with TRBD2. V lost 3 bases to trimming and J lost 4 bases; unmatched junction nucleotides: 4. Germline lookup yields CDR1 WNHNN and CDR2 SYGVQD (reference sequence). The CDR3 length is 14 residues. The CDR3 DNA is TGCGCCAGCAGTGACAGACTAGCGGTATACGAGCAGTACTTC. As protein: CASSDRLAVYEQYF.

The chain employs TRBV5-8 and TRBJ2-3; D perhaps matches TRBD1 (6 bases). V lost 4 bases and J 6 bases, leaving 18 bases between the germline ends. The CDR3 has 15 amino acids. Looked up from germline, CDR1 is SGHTS and CDR2 is YDEGEE. The CDR3 DNA is TGTGCCAGCAGCCAGGGGCCCCCCAGAGTCGATACGCAGTATTTT. Amino acid sequence: CASSQGPPRVDTQYF.

The chain couples TRBV9 to TRBJ1-5; D gene ambiguous. Trimming removed 4 bases from V and 4 bases from J, with 18 bases in between. The germline gives CDR1 SGDLS, CDR2 YYNGEE. The CDR3 spans 16 residues. The chain's CDR3 is CASSQGWGAQNQPQHF. Written as DNA, the CDR3 is TGTGCCAGCAGCCAAGGTTGGGGAGCGCAGAATCAGCCCCAGCATTTT. Complete variable domain (other parts from reference TRBV9 and TRBJ1-5): DSGVTQTPKHLITATGQRVTLRCSPRSGDLSVYWYQQSLDQGLQFLIQYYNGEERAKGNILERFSAQQFPDLHSELNLSSLELGDSALYFCASSQGWGAQNQPQHFGDGTRLSIL.

CDR3 nucleotides: TGTGCCAGCTCAACCGACAGATACAATGAGCAGTTCTTC. It codes for CASSTDRYNEQFF. The V gene is TRBV18, the J gene TRBJ2-1; possible D gene TRBD1, 5 bases. With 5 bases removed from V and 4 bases from J, the gap between germline ends came to 9 bases. The CDR3 length is 13 residues. From germline, CDR1 is KGHSH and CDR2 LQKENI. The variable domain in full, completed from reference TRBV18 and TRBJ2-1, reads NAGVMQNPRHLVRRRGQEARLRCSPMKGHSHVYWYRQLPEEGLKFMVYLQKENIIDESGMPKERFSAEFPKEGPSILRIQQVVRGDSAAYFCASSTDRYNEQFFGPGTRLTVL.

The chain uses TRBV7-9 and TRBJ2-2; a weak D match, TRBD1 (5 bases). This CDR3 spans 14 amino acids. Germline assignment: CDR1 SEHNR and CDR2 FQNEAQ (reference sequence). The V end was cut by 3 bases, the J end by 6 bases, with 11 bases between. The CDR3 nucleotides read TGTGCCAGCAGCTTGGGCAGGGCAGCCGGGGAGCTGTTTTTT. It is translated as CASSLGRAAGELFF.

As concerns this clone: The sample contains more than one DNA sequence encoding this CDR3. The rearrangement joins TRBV7-3 to TRBJ2-1, with unresolved D. Trimming took off 1 base at V and 4 bases at J, with 5 bases between the two ends. Germline V gives CDR1 SGHTA, CDR2 FQGTGA. CDR3 length: 13 residues. DNA for the CDR3: TGTGCCAGCAGCTTAAGTTCTTACAATGAGCAGTTCTTC. Its protein product is CASSLSSYNEQFF.